This TCR beta chain was recorded in a study of glioma-infiltrating T cells. The iRepertoire nested amplicon-rescue multiplex PCR amplified TCR alpha and beta CDR3s from RNA. One-step reverse transcription and amplification started from approximately 100-400 ng of tissue mRNA or PBMC total RNA. Each CDR3 protein gets one entry after TCRdb re-called the multiplex PCR reads with MiXCR. The data hold fewer than 200,000 distinct CDR3 sequences, with more than 35% observed a single time. Concerning this clonotype: The antigen is not known.

CDR3 length: 15 residues. J was trimmed by 2 bases and V by 5 bases; bases with no gene match: 8. Study-wide findings and caveats: Tissue-blood divergence was below expectation in non-neoplastic patients, above in gliomas. Very few CDR3 sequences were shared between tissue and blood.

The sample comprised glioma tissue, nonneoplastic brain tissue, or PBMCs (not recorded which). The V call is TRBV12-3 or TRBV12-4, the J call TRBJ2-7; 8 nucleotides line up with TRBD1. The sequence came from a human donor with low-grade glioma or glioblastoma, undergoing nonglioma brain surgery, or in good health (not recorded which). The CDR3 nucleotides are TGTGCCAGCAGTGGGCGGACAGGGAACGCCTACGAGCAGTACTTC. Translating it yields CASSGRTGNAYEQYF.